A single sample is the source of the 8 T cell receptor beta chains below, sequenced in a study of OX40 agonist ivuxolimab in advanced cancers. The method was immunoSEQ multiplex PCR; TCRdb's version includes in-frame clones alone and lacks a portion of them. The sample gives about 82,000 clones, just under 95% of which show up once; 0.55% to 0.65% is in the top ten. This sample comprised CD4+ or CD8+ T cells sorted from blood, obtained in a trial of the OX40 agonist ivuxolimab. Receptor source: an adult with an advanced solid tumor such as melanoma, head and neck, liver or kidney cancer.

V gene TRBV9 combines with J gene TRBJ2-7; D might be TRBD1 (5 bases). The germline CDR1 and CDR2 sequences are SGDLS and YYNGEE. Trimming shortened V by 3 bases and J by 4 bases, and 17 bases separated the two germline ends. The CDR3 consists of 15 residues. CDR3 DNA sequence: TGTGCCAGCAGCGCCCAGCCCCAGGGTGATTACGAGCAGTACTTC. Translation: CASSAQPQGDYEQYF. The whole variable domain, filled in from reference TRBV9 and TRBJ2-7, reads DSGVTQTPKHLITATGQRVTLRCSPRSGDLSVYWYQQSLDQGLQFLIQYYNGEERAKGNILERFSAQQFPDLHSELNLSSLELGDSALYFCASSAQPQGDYEQYFGPGTRLTVT.

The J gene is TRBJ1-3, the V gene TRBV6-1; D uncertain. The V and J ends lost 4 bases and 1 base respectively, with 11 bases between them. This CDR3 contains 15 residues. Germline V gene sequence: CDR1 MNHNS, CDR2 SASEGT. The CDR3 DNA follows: TGTGCCAGCAGTGTGGCAGGCCAGTCTGGAAACACCATATATTTT. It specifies CASSVAGQSGNTIYF.

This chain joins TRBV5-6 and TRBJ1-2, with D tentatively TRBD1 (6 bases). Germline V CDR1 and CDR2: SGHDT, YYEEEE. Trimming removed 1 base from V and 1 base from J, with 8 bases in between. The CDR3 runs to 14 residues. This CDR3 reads CASSLTGLNYGYTF. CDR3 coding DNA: TGTGCCAGCAGCTTGACAGGGCTTAACTATGGCTACACCTTC.

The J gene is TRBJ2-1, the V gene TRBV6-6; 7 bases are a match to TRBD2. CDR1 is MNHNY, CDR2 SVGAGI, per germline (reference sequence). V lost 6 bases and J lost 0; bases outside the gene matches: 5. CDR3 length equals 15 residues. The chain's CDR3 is CASRGAGNSYNEQFF. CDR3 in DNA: TGTGCCAGCAGGGGAGCGGGGAACTCCTACAATGAGCAGTTCTTC.

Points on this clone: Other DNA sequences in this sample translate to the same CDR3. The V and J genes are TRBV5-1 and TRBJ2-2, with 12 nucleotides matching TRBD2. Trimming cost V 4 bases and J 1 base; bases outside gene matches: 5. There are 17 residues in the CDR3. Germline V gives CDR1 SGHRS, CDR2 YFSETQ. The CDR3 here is CASSLGLAGLNTGELFF. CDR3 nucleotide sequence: TGCGCCAGCAGCCTGGGACTAGCGGGCCTGAACACCGGGGAGCTGTTTTTT.

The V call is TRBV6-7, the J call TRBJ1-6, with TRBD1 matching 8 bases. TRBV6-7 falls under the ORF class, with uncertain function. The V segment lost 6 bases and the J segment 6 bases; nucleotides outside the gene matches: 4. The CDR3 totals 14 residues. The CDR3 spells CASSPTGVNSPLHF. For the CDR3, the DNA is TGTGCCAGCAGCCCGACAGGGGTTAATTCACCCCTCCACTTT.

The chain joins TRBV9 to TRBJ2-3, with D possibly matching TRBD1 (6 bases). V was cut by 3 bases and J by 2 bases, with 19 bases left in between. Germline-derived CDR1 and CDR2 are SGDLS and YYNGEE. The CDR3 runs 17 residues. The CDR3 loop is CASSESALGANTDTQYF. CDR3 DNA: TGTGCCAGCAGCGAGTCGGCCCTGGGGGCCAACACAGATACGCAGTATTTT.

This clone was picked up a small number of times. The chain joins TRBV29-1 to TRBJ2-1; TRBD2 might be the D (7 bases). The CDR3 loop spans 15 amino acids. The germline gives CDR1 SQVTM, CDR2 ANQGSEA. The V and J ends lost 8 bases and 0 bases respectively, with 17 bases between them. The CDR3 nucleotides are TGCAGCCTTGGGGGGGGGCAGAGCTCCTACAATGAGCAGTTCTTC. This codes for CSLGGGQSSYNEQFF.